Described below is a single T cell receptor beta chain sequence and its context. Its target is unknown. Relapse was seen in all patients after autologous stem cell transplantation, and brentuximab vedotin exposure was variable. The CDR3 loop spans 16 amino acids. The V gene lost 4 bases and the J gene lost 6 bases, with 18 bases spanning the gap. CDR1 is MNHNY and CDR2 is SVGAGI in the germline V gene (reference sequence). Generated by immunoSEQ multiplex PCR, the TCRdb table keeps only in-frame clones and is missing some. The repertoire holds just over 50,000 clones, with over 60% as singletons. This sample is drawn from a study of PD-1 blockade in classical Hodgkin lymphoma. Study-wide points: Healthy donors were reported to have higher baseline TCR diversity than newly diagnosed patients.

This receptor was obtained from a human donor with classical Hodgkin lymphoma. The gene calls are TRBV6-6 and TRBJ2-2, with D perhaps assigned TRBD1 or TRBD2 (5 bases each). The specimen comprised peripheral blood mononuclear cells (PBMCs), sampled before the second cycle of nivolumab. CDR3 coding DNA: TGTGCCAGCAGTTTAAAGCGGCAGGGTTCTGCCGGGGAGCTGTTTTTT. Translation gives CASSLKRQGSAGELFF.